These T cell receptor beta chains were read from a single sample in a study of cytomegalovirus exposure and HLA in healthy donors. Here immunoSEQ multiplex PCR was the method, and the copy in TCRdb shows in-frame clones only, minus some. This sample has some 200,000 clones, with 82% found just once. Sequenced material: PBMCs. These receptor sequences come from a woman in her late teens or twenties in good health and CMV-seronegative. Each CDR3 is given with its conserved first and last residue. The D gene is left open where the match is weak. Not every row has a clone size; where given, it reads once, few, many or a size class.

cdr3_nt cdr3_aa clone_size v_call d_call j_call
TGTGCCAGCTCACCACCGGGGCCCGGGGGGGGCTACGAGCAGTACTTC CASSPPGPGGGYEQYF NA TRBV18 TRBD2 TRBJ2-7
TGTGCCAGCAGCTTCCCGGGACTAGCGGGAGGGCGGATCGTCGAGCAGTACTTC CASSFPGLAGGRIVEQYF NA TRBV5-6 TRBD2 TRBJ2-7
TGTGCCAGCAGCTTGCACAGCAACGAAGCTTTCTTT CASSLHSNEAFF NA TRBV11-3 NA TRBJ1-1
TGTGCCAGCAGCTTAGAAAGGGACAGCACATACGAGCAGTACTTC CASSLERDSTYEQYF NA TRBV7-8 TRBD1 TRBJ2-7
TGTGCCAGAAGCTTAATCAAGGGGAATTATAGCAATCAGCCCCAGCATTTT CARSLIKGNYSNQPQHF NA TRBV7-5 NA TRBJ1-5
TGTGCCAGCAGCCACCCGCCGGGACTAGTAGAAGAGACCCAGTACTTC CASSHPPGLVEETQYF NA TRBV5-4 TRBD2 TRBJ2-5
TGTGCCAGCAGTCTAGACAGGGGATATCAGCCCCAGCATTTT CASSLDRGYQPQHF NA TRBV27 TRBD1 TRBJ1-5
TGTGCCAGCAGCGTAGCGTCAGGTTCAGCCTACGAGCAGTACTTC CASSVASGSAYEQYF NA TRBV9 NA TRBJ2-7
TGTGCCAGCAGTTTCCGCTTCTGGCAGAGAGGGAACACTGAAGCTTTCTTT CASSFRFWQRGNTEAFF NA TRBV27 NA TRBJ1-1
TGTGCCTTTTCTAGCGGTTACTCCTACAATGAGCAGTTCTTC CAFSSGYSYNEQFF NA TRBV30 TRBD2 TRBJ2-1
TGTGCCAGTAGTATAGATCTGGAGGGTCAGCCCCAGCATTTT CASSIDLEGQPQHF NA TRBV19 NA TRBJ1-5
TGTGCCAGCAGACAGGGGGCAAGCTCCTACAATGAGCAGTTCTTC CASRQGASSYNEQFF NA TRBV27 TRBD1 TRBJ2-1
TGTGCCAGCAGCCCTATTCTGGGGCGGGAGTCCTACAATGAGCAGTTCTTC CASSPILGRESYNEQFF NA TRBV7-9 TRBD2 TRBJ2-1
TGTGCCTGGAGTTCGTGGGCTAGCGGGCACAATGAGCAGTTCTTC CAWSSWASGHNEQFF NA TRBV30 TRBD2 TRBJ2-1
TGCGCCAGCAGCGAGTATAGTGGAAACACCATATATTTT CASSEYSGNTIYF NA TRBV5-1 NA TRBJ1-3
TGCAGCGCCAAACTAGCGGGAGGGTCTTATACGCAGTATTTT CSAKLAGGSYTQYF NA TRBV29-1 TRBD2 TRBJ2-3
TGTGCCAGCAGCTTAGGGCTACAGGGGACCTACAATGAGCAGTTCTTC CASSLGLQGTYNEQFF NA TRBV11-3 TRBD1 TRBJ2-1
TGTGCCAGCAGTTACTCGGGGCGCCGCACAGATACGCAGTATTTT CASSYSGRRTDTQYF NA TRBV6-5 NA TRBJ2-3
TGTGCCAGCAGCTTGGACAGCGGAGAAAAACTGTTTTTT CASSLDSGEKLFF few TRBV5-4 NA TRBJ1-4
TGCGCCAGCAGACCGTCCGGCGGTACCTACGAGCAGTACTTC CASRPSGGTYEQYF NA TRBV10-2 NA TRBJ2-7
TGTGCCAGCTCACCTTACGACAGCTACGAGCAGTACTTC CASSPYDSYEQYF NA TRBV18 NA TRBJ2-7
TGTGCCAGCAGTGGACCCTTTGTGAGGGCCTACACAGATACGCAGTATTTT CASSGPFVRAYTDTQYF NA TRBV6-1 NA TRBJ2-3
TGTGCCAGTTCAAGCGGGATCTACGAGCAGTACTTC CASSSGIYEQYF NA TRBV28 TRBD2 TRBJ2-7
TGTGCCAGCAGTCGTCGGGGGGACGGAGTTAACTATGGCTACACCTTC CASSRRGDGVNYGYTF NA TRBV28 NA TRBJ1-2
TGTGCCAGCAGCCGGGACAGGGGGCCTGGAAACACCATATATTTT CASSRDRGPGNTIYF NA TRBV14 TRBD1 TRBJ1-3
TGCGCCAGCAGCCAAGATCTGGTGACAGGAGTTATTTCATCGAACTATGGCTACACCTTC CASSQDLVTGVISSNYGYTF NA TRBV4-1 NA TRBJ1-2
TGTGCCCCCCCAAGCACCCTCGGCTCCCCTAGGAACACTGAAGCTTTCTTT CAPPSTLGSPRNTEAFF NA TRBV21-1 NA TRBJ1-1
TGTGCCAGCAGTGATGGGGACAGGGCGATCCAAGAGACCCAGTACTTC CASSDGDRAIQETQYF NA TRBV6-1 TRBD1 TRBJ2-5
TGTGCCAGCAGTTTGCAGTACCCGGGACAGGGGATTTACGAGCAGTACTTC CASSLQYPGQGIYEQYF NA TRBV27 TRBD1 TRBJ2-7
TGTGCCAGCAGCTTGTCGGGAGGGCACCAAGAGACCCAGTACTTC CASSLSGGHQETQYF NA TRBV21-1 NA TRBJ2-5
TGTGCCAGCAGCTTGGAGAGGTACCGAAAGTACCAAGAGACCCAGTACTTC CASSLERYRKYQETQYF NA TRBV5-8 NA TRBJ2-5
TGTGCCAGCAGTCCAATCTCCTACAATGAGCAGTTCTTC CASSPISYNEQFF NA TRBV27 NA TRBJ2-1
TGTGCCAGCTCATGGACAGGCTCCACCACAGATACGCAGTATTTT CASSWTGSTTDTQYF NA TRBV18 TRBD1 TRBJ2-3
TGTGCCATCAGTGAGAAGGCAGGGGTCGTGCAGCCCCAGCATTTT CAISEKAGVVQPQHF NA TRBV10-3 NA TRBJ1-5
TGTGCCAGTACCGAGGACATCCGGGTCGAAAAACTGTTTTTT CASTEDIRVEKLFF NA TRBV19 NA TRBJ1-4
TGTGCCAGCAGCTCATCCATTGAAGCTTTCTTT CASSSSIEAFF NA TRBV7-6 NA TRBJ1-1
TGTGCCAGCACTCAAATCGGGGAGGGGACTGAAGCTTTCTTT CASTQIGEGTEAFF NA TRBV7-9 NA TRBJ1-1
TGTGCCAGCAGCTCGACAGGAAACCCCGAAGCTTTCTTT CASSSTGNPEAFF NA TRBV11-2 NA TRBJ1-1
TGTGCCAGCAGCGACGGGACTAGCGGGCAAGGCTCAGATACGCAGTATTTT CASSDGTSGQGSDTQYF few TRBV25-1 TRBD2 TRBJ2-3
TGTGCCTGGAGTGTACTAGGGACCGGGGAGCTGTTTTTT CAWSVLGTGELFF NA TRBV30 NA TRBJ2-2
TGTGCCAGCAGCTTAGGAGTTGGCGGGAGTGCCAAAAACATTCAGTACTTC CASSLGVGGSAKNIQYF NA TRBV11-2 TRBD2 TRBJ2-4
TGTGCCAGCAGCCGCCAATCGGGGGGCCTGTACGAGCAGTACTTC CASSRQSGGLYEQYF NA TRBV14 NA TRBJ2-7
TGTGCCAGCAGCTTAGACAGGGTAGCCCACGAGCAGTACTTC CASSLDRVAHEQYF once TRBV7-2 NA TRBJ2-7
TGTGCCAGCAGCCCTGGGACTAGCGGGGGTTCAGATACGCAGTATTTT CASSPGTSGGSDTQYF NA TRBV9 TRBD2 TRBJ2-3
TGTGCCAGCAGTTCTTACTCAGGGGATCCCTACAATGAGCAGTTCTTC CASSSYSGDPYNEQFF once TRBV27 NA TRBJ2-1
TGTGCCAGCAGCTTAGCGGCCGGGACAGGGAAGAACACTGAAGCTTTCTTT CASSLAAGTGKNTEAFF NA TRBV7-9 TRBD1 TRBJ1-1
TGTGCCAGCAGCTTAGGAGACTTCCAAGAGACCCAGTACTTC CASSLGDFQETQYF NA TRBV7-8 NA TRBJ2-5
TGTGCCAGCAGCTTGGGGGGGAACTATGGCTACACCTTC CASSLGGNYGYTF NA TRBV9 NA TRBJ1-2
TGTGCTAGCAGCTTAGGAGTCGGGAATGAGCAGTTCTTC CASSLGVGNEQFF NA TRBV7-7 NA TRBJ2-1
TGTGCCAGCAGCCGGATGCCGGGACTAGTCTCCTACGAGCAGTACTTC CASSRMPGLVSYEQYF NA TRBV7-2 TRBD2 TRBJ2-7
TGTGCCAGCAGCCAGGAGGCCGGGCCTAATGAAAAACTGTTTTTT CASSQEAGPNEKLFF NA TRBV7-9 NA TRBJ1-4
TGTGCCAGCAGAAAACAGGGTAGAGGAGATACGCAGTATTTT CASRKQGRGDTQYF NA TRBV5-8 NA TRBJ2-3
TGCGCCAGCAGTGACTGGCGGGAGGTCTATGAGCAGTTCTTC CASSDWREVYEQFF NA TRBV10-2 TRBD2 TRBJ2-1
TGTGCCAGCAGTGACTCCCGGGACAGCTCTCATCAGCCCCAGCATTTT CASSDSRDSSHQPQHF NA TRBV25-1 TRBD1 TRBJ1-5
TGTGCCAGCAGTCCCCCTTGGGGAGCCGCCTCTGGGGCCAACGTCCTGACTTTC CASSPPWGAASGANVLTF NA TRBV28 NA TRBJ2-6
TGCAGCGCAAAACTAGCGGGACTATACAATGAGCAGTTCTTC CSAKLAGLYNEQFF few TRBV29-1 TRBD2 TRBJ2-1
TGTGCCAGCAGCTTAGGGGGGCACGAGCAGTACTTC CASSLGGHEQYF NA TRBV7-9 NA TRBJ2-7
TGCGCCAGCAGCCCCCGACTAGCTAACGGGGAGCTGTTTTTT CASSPRLANGELFF few TRBV5-1 TRBD2 TRBJ2-2
TGTGCCAGCAGTTACTCGCGCGGTTTAGCCAAAAACATTCAGTACTTC CASSYSRGLAKNIQYF NA TRBV6-5 NA TRBJ2-4